This T cell receptor beta chain was found in a study of blood T cell repertoires in COVID-19. The wider study: T cells, B-cell-depleted T cells, or PBMCs supplied cDNA or gDNA.

This CDR3 is built from 16 residues. The germline V gene encodes CDR1 LNHDA and CDR2 SQIVND (reference sequence). The V and J ends lost 3 bases and 7 bases respectively, with 18 bases between them. Profiling relied on immunoSEQ multiplex PCR, and the TCRdb table lists in-frame clones only, not all of them. The repertoire holds about 120,000 clones, with about 80% as singletons. This TCR was recovered from a man between 65 and 85 years old with active or convalescent COVID-19. Input material: peripheral blood. V gene TRBV19 combines with J gene TRBJ2-2; D is ambiguous. The CDR3 here is CASSIWPGLVDGELFF. The CDR3 DNA is TGTGCCAGTAGTATTTGGCCAGGCTTGGTTGACGGGGAGCTGTTTTTT.